This T cell receptor beta chain was sequenced for a study of lymphopenia after photon versus proton radiotherapy. Notes on the study in general: After the lymphocyte nadir, photon-treated repertoires showed oligoclonal expansion, especially of CD8+ Temra cells. Larger post-nadir TCR diversity loss correlated inversely with survival in deceased patients. Relative stability marked proton patients; photon patients lost diversity and naive cells.

On this clone: The antigen remains unidentified.

In germline, CDR1 is SGDLS, CDR2 YYNGEE. CDR3 length: 14 residues. Unmatched junction bases numbered 4, after V lost 3 bases and J lost 5 bases. Repertoires were generated with immunoSEQ multiplex PCR, while TCRdb's copy carries only in-frame clones and drops some. Found here are 25,000 to 35,000 clones, roughly 90% of them singletons; the top ten hold 5.5% to 7.5%. Sequencing was performed on peripheral blood, taken from a patient treated with photon-based radiotherapy. The chain carries TRBV9 and TRBJ2-5, with 10 nucleotides matching TRBD1. The origin of this receptor is a woman aged 45-65 years with pancreatic cancer. The CDR3 region is CASSEGQGFETQYF. The CDR3 DNA reads as TGTGCCAGCAGCGAGGGACAGGGGTTCGAGACCCAGTACTTC.